The 22 T cell receptor beta chains presented below share a single source sample, sequenced in a study of Ad26.COV2.S vaccination and SARS-CoV-2 variants. The data were produced by immunoSEQ multiplex PCR, yet TCRdb's version contains in-frame clones alone and is incomplete. This sample has fewer than 600,000 clones; about 89% occur once, and the top ten carry about 1.5%. Stated treatment: around 19 received Ad26.COV2.S at low or high dose, single or two shots; about 5 received placebo; per-sample allocation not given. Samples analyzed were those drawn on day 63 after the first vaccine or placebo injection. Sequenced here: peripheral blood, sampled in a trial of Ad26.COV2.S vaccine versus placebo. Receptors originate from a person between 18 and 59 years old who received the Ad26.COV2.S COVID-19 vaccine or a placebo.

The V call is TRBV11-2, the J call TRBJ2-3; D assignment may be TRBD1 or TRBD2 (7 bases each). Germline values: CDR1 SGHAT, CDR2 FQNNGV. Trimming shortened V by 5 bases and J by 3 bases, and 18 bases separated the two germline ends. The CDR3 has 16 amino acids. The CDR3 protein is CASSPGEGAPTDTQYF. The DNA for the CDR3 is TGTGCCAGCAGCCCTGGGGAGGGGGCACCAACAGATACGCAGTATTTT.

The chain couples TRBV2 to TRBJ2-5; 7 bases agree with TRBD1. The V gene end was trimmed by 6 bases and the J gene end by 1 base; junction bases not matched to a gene: 2. CDR3 length equals 13 residues. Germline V lookup: CDR1 SNHLY, CDR2 FYNNEI. The CDR3 spells CASSGQVQETQYF. Here the CDR3 DNA reads TGTGCCAGCAGCGGACAGGTCCAAGAGACCCAGTACTTC.

The CDR3 sequence is CASSLVGAEQYF. In DNA, the CDR3 is TGTGCCAGCAGCTTGGTGGGGGCCGAGCAGTACTTC. This rearrangement joins TRBV5-6 to TRBJ2-7; weak D call: TRBD1 (6 bases). The length of the CDR3 is 12 residues. V lost 0 bases, J lost 6 bases, and 7 bases lay in between. Germline V gene sequence: CDR1 SGHDT, CDR2 YYEEEE.

The V call is TRBV6-5, the J call TRBJ2-1; D is uncertain. Germline V gene data show CDR1 as MNHEY and CDR2 as SVGAGI. Trimming pared 5 bases from V and 14 bases from J, leaving 13 bases between. The CDR3 spans 11 residues. CDR3 DNA sequence: TGTGCCAGCAGTACCGGGCGCCCGGAGTTCTTC. This translates into CASSTGRPEFF.

CDR3 nucleotides: TGTGCCAGCAGCCCAAACGGTGGCGGTTTGTATACGCAGTATTTT. This gives the protein CASSPNGGGLYTQYF. V is TRBV7-2 and J is TRBJ2-3; D gene uncertain. Germline CDR1 reads SGHTA; CDR2 reads FQGNSA. The CDR3 spans 15 residues. V was trimmed by 5 bases and J by 7 bases, leaving 19 bases between them.

The chain couples TRBV19 to TRBJ1-2, with no clear D. The CDR3 is made up of 16 amino acids. Germline CDR1 LNHDA, CDR2 SQIVND (reference sequence). With 4 bases removed from V and 4 bases from J, the gap between germline ends came to 19 bases. DNA of the CDR3: TGTGCCAGTAGTACGGACGACACCTACCTGAGCTATGGCTACACCTTC. Translating it yields CASSTDDTYLSYGYTF.

V and J are TRBV3-1 (or the pseudogene TRBV3-2) and TRBJ2-7; D is unclear. The CDR3 consists of 14 residues. CDR1 is LGHDT and CDR2 is YNNKEL in the germline V gene (reference sequence). The V end lost 2 bases, the J end lost 3 bases, and 11 bases lay between the germline ends. The CDR3 loop reads CASSQSDGNYEQYF. In DNA, the CDR3 is TGTGCCAGCAGCCAAAGTGACGGAAACTACGAGCAGTACTTC.

The V call is TRBV4-3, the J call TRBJ1-4; a weak D match, TRBD1 (6 bases). CDR1 and CDR2 from the germline V gene are LGHNA and YSLEER. The CDR3 covers 15 residues. Between the trimmed V and J ends, which lost 1 base and 1 base, there was a span of 7 bases. CDR3 sequence: CASSQVGGTNEKLFF. The CDR3 nucleotides read TGCGCCAGCAGCCAAGTAGGGGGAACTAATGAAAAACTGTTTTTT.

This clone has a single count. The chain carries TRBV24-1 and TRBJ2-1; 8 positions match TRBD2. The CDR3 has 16 amino acids. Trimming cost V 4 bases and J 6 bases; bases outside gene matches: 10. CDR1 and CDR2 (germline): KGHDR, SFDVKD. The CDR3 is CATSDRGTSRVNEQFF. The CDR3, as DNA: TGTGCCACCAGTGACCGAGGGACTAGTCGAGTCAATGAGCAGTTCTTC.

This clone was picked up one time. The chain is built from TRBV11-1 and TRBJ2-7; 12 bases line up with TRBD2. CDR1 and CDR2 from the germline V gene are SGHAT and FQDESV (reference sequence). The CDR3 length is 16 residues. The J segment lost 4 bases and the V segment lost 5 bases, leaving 9 bases of the junction unmatched. This chain's CDR3 is CASSARLTSGRYEQYF. The CDR3 coding sequence is TGTGCCAGCAGCGCAAGATTAACTAGCGGGAGGTACGAGCAGTACTTC.

This rearrangement joins TRBV6-2 or TRBV6-3 to TRBJ2-6; no reliable D call. V lost 5 bases, J lost 0 bases, and 14 bases lay in between. Germline CDR1 and CDR2: MNHEY and SVGEGT. The CDR3 has 17 residues. The CDR3 region is CASSGRSPDSGANVLTF. The CDR3, as DNA: TGTGCCAGCAGTGGACGGTCTCCAGACTCTGGGGCCAACGTCCTGACTTTC.

This chain uses TRBV7-3 with TRBJ2-1; 8 bases agree with TRBD2. V lost 0 bases, J lost 4 bases, and 2 bases stayed unmatched. Germline CDR1 is SGHTA and CDR2 is FQGTGA. The CDR3 is 15 residues long. CDR3 bases: TGTGCCAGCAGCTTAACCGGGGGGGTATACAATGAGCAGTTCTTC. Its protein is CASSLTGGVYNEQFF. Supplemented by reference TRBV7-3 and TRBJ2-1, the full variable domain reads GAGVSQTPSNKVTEKGKYVELRCDPISGHTALYWYRQSLGQGPEFLIYFQGTGAADDSGLPNDRFFAVRPEGSVSTLKIQRTERGDSAVYLCASSLTGGVYNEQFFGPGTRLTVL.

V gene TRBV10-3 combines with J gene TRBJ1-1; D unresolved. The CDR3 extends over 11 amino acids. The V gene lost 4 bases and the J gene lost 8 bases, with 8 bases spanning the gap. Germline CDR1 is ENHRY and CDR2 is SYGVKD. The DNA of the CDR3 is TGTGCCATCAGTGGAGGAGGGGAAGCTTTCTTT. It is translated as CAISGGGEAFF.

The chain recombines TRBV5-6 with TRBJ1-1; D unclear. CDR3 length: 13 residues. CDR1 and CDR2 (germline): SGHDT, YYEEEE. V lost 2 bases, J lost 2 bases, and 7 bases lay in between. This chain's CDR3 is CASSFFGNTEAFF. In DNA form, the CDR3 reads TGTGCCAGCAGCTTTTTCGGTAACACTGAAGCTTTCTTT.

The V and J genes are TRBV19 and TRBJ2-4, with a tentative D call TRBD2 (7 bases). The CDR3 length is 12 residues. The V and J ends lost 8 bases and 5 bases respectively, with 10 bases between them. Germline CDR1 LNHDA, CDR2 SQIVND (reference sequence). CDR3 protein: CASRGGENIQYF. The CDR3 coding sequence is TGTGCCAGTCGAGGGGGGGAAAACATTCAGTACTTC.

The V call is TRBV7-2, the J call TRBJ1-2, with D maybe TRBD1 (6 bases). The length of the CDR3 is 15 residues. CDR1 and CDR2 (germline): SGHTA, FQGNSA. Trimming took off 4 bases at V and 5 bases at J, with 17 bases between the two ends. CDR3 sequence: CASSSDGGAGYGYTF. CDR3 nucleotides: TGTGCCAGCAGCTCCGACGGGGGCGCGGGGTATGGCTACACCTTC.

The chain uses TRBV10-3 and TRBJ2-5, with 10 bases matching TRBD2. The CDR3 contains 14 residues. Germline CDR1 ENHRY, CDR2 SYGVKD. With 6 bases clipped from V and 4 bases from J, the junction kept 5 bases outside the gene matches. CDR3 in amino acids: CAISPSSGGETQYF. CDR3 nucleotides: TGTGCCATCAGCCCTTCTAGCGGGGGAGAGACCCAGTACTTC.

The gene calls are TRBV27 and TRBJ2-3; D gene ambiguous. The CDR3 totals 15 residues. Germline assignment: CDR1 MNHEY and CDR2 SMNVEV (reference sequence). Trimming took 5 bases from V and 9 from J, leaving 21 bases between them. The CDR3 loop reads CASSATANRRYTQYF. The CDR3 region has the DNA TGTGCCAGCAGTGCAACGGCCAACCGTCGGTACACGCAGTATTTT.

The chain is built from TRBV3-1 (or the pseudogene TRBV3-2) and TRBJ2-2; D might be TRBD1 (5 bases). Germline CDR1 is LGHDT and CDR2 is YNNKEL (reference sequence). V was trimmed by 0 bases and J by 2 bases, leaving 13 bases between them. This CDR3 is built from 17 residues. The CDR3 sequence: CASSQDLDRFNTGELFF. CDR3 nucleotide sequence: TGTGCCAGCAGCCAAGATCTCGACAGATTCAACACCGGGGAGCTGTTTTTT.

This clone was detected a few times. This rearrangement joins TRBV29-1 to TRBJ2-7; D call uncertain. The V and J ends lost 4 bases and 7 bases respectively, with 11 bases between them. Germline V gene sequence: CDR1 SQVTM, CDR2 ANQGSEA. The CDR3 length is 11 residues. For the CDR3, the DNA is TGCAGCGTTGTTTATGGGTGGGAGCAGTACTTC. Translated: CSVVYGWEQYF.

V and J are TRBV2 and TRBJ2-7; a weak D match, TRBD2 (5 bases). V was clipped by 6 bases and J by 1 base, with 16 bases between them. Per germline, CDR1 SNHLY and CDR2 FYNNEI. The CDR3 totals 15 residues. CDR3 sequence: CASRGWTGNSYEQYF. DNA of the CDR3: TGTGCCAGCAGGGGATGGACGGGGAATTCCTACGAGCAGTACTTC. Variable domain in full (rest from reference TRBV2 and TRBJ2-7): EPEVTQTPSHQVTQMGQEVILRCVPISNHLYFYWYRQILGQKVEFLVSFYNNEISEKSEIFDDQFSVERPDGSNFTLKIRSTKLEDSAMYFCASRGWTGNSYEQYFGPGTRLTVT.

The rearrangement joins TRBV6-5 to TRBJ2-7; 13 bases align to TRBD2. After removal of 2 bases from V and 4 bases from J, the junction contained 5 bases not matched to a gene. The CDR3 length is 16 residues. Germline-derived CDR1 and CDR2 are MNHEY and SVGAGI. CDR3 nucleotide sequence: TGTGCCAGCAGTTACAAGGGGACTAGCGGGAAGTACGAGCAGTACTTC. Translating it yields CASSYKGTSGKYEQYF.